The clone carrying this TCR beta chain occurred a few times. With duration under 3 months, ophthalmopathy was active: Clinical Activity Score at least 3, NOSPECS at least 4. Exclusion of patients followed from uncontrolled infection, other autoimmune disease, pregnancy or lactation. Germline values: CDR1 MNHEY, CDR2 SMNVEV (reference sequence). Trimming at V came to 3 bases and at J to 6 bases, leaving 10 bases not matched to a gene. The CDR3 runs 17 residues. These data are taken from a study of T cells in Graves' hyperthyroidism and ophthalmopathy. Amplification of TCR beta CDR3 regions was performed using RNA transcripts as template. When the TCR CDR3 underwent first-round RT-PCR, the HTBI primer set was used. TCRdb itself ran the multiplex PCR reads through MiXCR, one entry per CDR3 protein. This repertoire shows about 460,000 distinct CDR3 sequences, 20% to 25% found once; its top ten account for less than 65%.

This clonotype was sampled from a woman in her seventies with Graves' ophthalmopathy. Sequencing used blood. J is TRBJ2-1 and V is TRBV27; 11 bases map to TRBD2. The CDR3 spells CASSFLRLAGLGNEQFF. In DNA form, the CDR3 reads TGTGCCAGCAGTTTCCTCAGACTAGCGGGACTGGGCAATGAGCAGTTCTTC.